This passage covers 19 T cell receptor beta chains from one sample sequenced in a study of OX40 agonist ivuxolimab in advanced cancers. TCRdb's copy holds only in-frame clones and misses some; the assay was immunoSEQ multiplex PCR. The data hold about 73,000 clones, with roughly 88% observed a single time. The specimen was CD4+ or CD8+ T cells sorted from blood, collected in a trial of the OX40 agonist ivuxolimab. The source of these receptors is an adult with an advanced solid tumor such as melanoma, head and neck, liver or kidney cancer.

The chain links TRBV25-1 to TRBJ1-2; D call uncertain. The V gene's germline CDR1 is MGHDK and CDR2 SYGVNS. Trimming removed 7 bases from V and 4 bases from J, with 16 bases in between. The CDR3 sequence is 14 residues long. CDR3 coding DNA: TGTGCCAGCACCCCCCATGGGGAGGGCTATGGCTACACCTTC. Residues: CASTPHGEGYGYTF.

The chain links TRBV19 to TRBJ1-2, with a possible D match to TRBD1 (6 bases). V was trimmed by 3 bases and J by 1 base, leaving 21 bases between them. Germline CDR1 reads LNHDA; CDR2 reads SQIVND (reference sequence). The CDR3 sequence is 18 residues long. Here the CDR3 reads CASSITPGHSVRNYGYTF. The CDR3 bases are TGTGCCAGTAGTATTACCCCGGGACACTCAGTTCGTAACTATGGCTACACCTTC. The full variable domain, rest sourced from reference TRBV19 and TRBJ1-2, is DGGITQSPKYLFRKEGQNVTLSCEQNLNHDAMYWYRQDPGQGLRLIYYSQIVNDFQKGDIAEGYSVSREKKESFPLTVTSAQKNPTAFYLCASSITPGHSVRNYGYTFGSGTRLTVV.

The gene calls are TRBV5-4 and TRBJ2-7; D possibly corresponds to TRBD2 (5 bases). V was clipped by 5 bases and J by 3 bases, with 9 bases between them. CDR1 SGHNT and CDR2 YYREEE come from the germline V gene (reference sequence). The CDR3 runs to 12 residues. The CDR3 reads CASRWTYYEQYF. DNA of the CDR3: TGTGCCAGCAGATGGACTTACTACGAGCAGTACTTC.

This chain links TRBV7-2 with TRBJ2-7; TRBD1 matches at 7 bases. This CDR3 is built from 14 residues. V trimming: 1 base; J trimming: 4 bases; junction bases outside the gene matches: 4. The germline gives CDR1 SGHTA, CDR2 FQGNSA. The CDR3 sequence is CASSLVQGSYEQYF. For the CDR3, the DNA is TGTGCCAGCAGCTTAGTACAGGGGAGTTACGAGCAGTACTTC.

This chain uses TRBV18 with TRBJ1-4, with D unclear. V lost 0 bases to trimming and J lost 0 bases, with 8 bases between them. The CDR3 consists of 16 residues. Germline loops: CDR1 KGHSH, CDR2 LQKENI. CDR3 nucleotides: TGTGCCAGCTCACCACCGTACGGAGCAACTAATGAAAAACTGTTTTTT. This gives the protein CASSPPYGATNEKLFF.

The chain is built from TRBV4-2 and TRBJ2-1; tentatively, D is TRBD1 (6 bases). Germline assignment: CDR1 LGHNA and CDR2 YNFKEQ. CDR3 length equals 15 residues. V was shortened by 0 bases and J by 4 bases, with 10 bases between the two germline ends. DNA for the CDR3: TGTGCCAGCAGCCAAGACAGGGGTTTATACAATGAGCAGTTCTTC. As protein: CASSQDRGLYNEQFF.

The chain combines TRBV6-6 with TRBJ1-1, with D hard to call. Per germline, CDR1 MNHNY and CDR2 SVGAGI (reference sequence). This CDR3 spans 14 amino acids. V was clipped by 5 bases and J by 4 bases, with 14 bases between them. CDR3 residues: CASSDHNPSTEAFF. CDR3 nucleotide sequence: TGTGCCAGCAGTGACCACAACCCGTCCACTGAAGCTTTCTTT.

The chain couples TRBV29-1 to TRBJ2-5; the match to TRBD1 covers 7 bases. Germline-derived CDR1 and CDR2 are SQVTM and ANQGSEA. With 5 bases clipped from V and 1 base from J, the junction kept 7 bases outside the gene matches. CDR3 length equals 14 residues. CDR3 protein: CSVSDGTVQETQYF. The DNA of the CDR3 is TGCAGCGTTAGTGATGGGACAGTCCAAGAGACCCAGTACTTC.

This clone was seen only once. This chain connects TRBV5-1 to TRBJ1-1, with TRBD1 as a possible D gene (6 bases). The CDR3 sequence is 15 residues long. With 3 bases removed from V and 3 bases from J, the gap between germline ends came to 15 bases. Per germline, CDR1 SGHRS and CDR2 YFSETQ. CDR3 protein: CASSSRGGGDTEAFF. As DNA, the CDR3 is TGCGCCAGCAGCTCCCGCGGGGGGGGCGACACTGAAGCTTTCTTT.

The chain employs TRBV28 and TRBJ2-7; TRBD1 matches at 10 bases. Germline trimming cut 7 bases from V and 6 bases from J; bases unmatched to any gene: 6. Germline V gives CDR1 MDHEN, CDR2 SYDVKM. This CDR3 is 13 amino acids long. CDR3 amino acids: CASTTTGGREQYF. CDR3 nucleotides: TGTGCCAGCACCACGACAGGGGGCCGCGAGCAGTACTTC.

CDR3 nucleotide sequence: TGTGCCAGTTCGGACAGGGAAGGTGAGACCCAGTACTTC. It yields the protein CASSDREGETQYF. The chain has TRBV6-1 and TRBJ2-5; 8 positions agree with TRBD1. The CDR3 loop spans 13 amino acids. With V trimmed by 9 bases and J by 5 bases, 8 bases remained unmatched. Germline CDR1 is MNHNS and CDR2 is SASEGT.

J is TRBJ2-5 and V is TRBV29-1, with a tentative D call TRBD1 (6 bases). The germline V gene has CDR1 SQVTM and CDR2 ANQGSEA. V was pared by 8 bases and J by 3 bases, with 13 bases between. This CDR3 region has 12 residues. CDR3 loop: CSCSEGEETQYF. DNA for the CDR3: TGCAGCTGCTCAGAGGGGGAAGAGACCCAGTACTTC. The variable domain in full, completed from reference TRBV29-1 and TRBJ2-5, reads SAVISQKPSRDICQRGTSLTIQCQVDSQVTMMFWYRQQPGQSLTLIATANQGSEATYESGFVIDKFPISRPNLTFSTLTVSNMSPEDSSIYLCSCSEGEETQYFGPGTRLLVL.

This chain uses TRBV4-1 with TRBJ1-4, with TRBD1 identical over 7 bases. From germline, CDR1 is MGHRA and CDR2 YSYEKL. J gave up 5 bases and V 0 bases, and 9 bases lay outside the gene matches. The CDR3 extends over 17 amino acids. The CDR3 DNA sequence: TGCGCCAGCAGCCAAGATTGGGAGGGACAGTTGAATGAAAAACTGTTTTTT. This sequence encodes CASSQDWEGQLNEKLFF.

This rearrangement joins TRBV9 to TRBJ1-5; D perhaps matches TRBD1 (5 bases). Looked up from germline, CDR1 is SGDLS and CDR2 is YYNGEE. V shed 1 base and J shed 5 bases, with 13 bases lying between them. The CDR3 contains 15 residues. CDR3 DNA: TGTGCCAGCAGCGTAACGGGACTAAGCGATCAGCCCCAGCATTTT. Translation gives CASSVTGLSDQPQHF.

This clone showed up just once. The chain carries TRBV7-8 and TRBJ1-2, with a tentative D call TRBD1 (6 bases). Trimming cost V 2 bases and J 4 bases, with 8 bases left between them. The germline V gene encodes CDR1 SGHVS and CDR2 FQNEAQ. There are 13 residues in the CDR3. The CDR3 nucleotides read TGTGCCAGCAGCTTAACAGGGCGCTATGGCTACACCTTC. Its protein product is CASSLTGRYGYTF.

This chain links TRBV29-1 with TRBJ2-3, with TRBD2 matching 9 bases. Germline CDR1 is SQVTM and CDR2 is ANQGSEA. Losses at the gene ends were 1 base for V and 2 bases for J; bases not matched to a gene: 7. The CDR3 has 16 residues. The CDR3 is CSVEGVAGGPTDTQYF. CDR3 coding DNA: TGCAGCGTTGAAGGGGTTGCGGGAGGGCCCACAGATACGCAGTATTTT.

This sequence joins TRBV2 and TRBJ1-6; weak D call: TRBD1 (5 bases). CDR1 is SNHLY and CDR2 is FYNNEI in the germline V gene. The CDR3 is made up of 15 amino acids. Trimming removed 2 bases at V and 5 bases at J, with 10 bases between. The CDR3 reads CASSETGGDNSPLHF. For the CDR3, the DNA is TGTGCCAGCAGTGAAACCGGGGGTGATAATTCACCCCTCCACTTT.

J is TRBJ2-2 and V is TRBV7-6, with 10 bases lining up with TRBD2. The CDR3 covers 16 residues. V gave up 4 bases and J gave up 0 bases; unmatched junction bases: 2. Germline CDR1 and CDR2: SGHVS and FNYEAQ. The CDR3 region is CASSSLAGPNTGELFF. In DNA, the CDR3 is TGTGCCAGCAGCTCACTAGCGGGACCGAACACCGGGGAGCTGTTTTTT.

The rearrangement uses TRBV9 and TRBJ2-6; D gene uncertain. The germline V gene encodes CDR1 SGDLS and CDR2 YYNGEE. V gave up 0 bases and J gave up 1 base, with 5 bases separating them. This CDR3 region has 15 residues. CDR3 nucleotide sequence: TGTGCCAGCAGCGTAGCCGGGTCTGGGGCCAACGTCCTGACTTTC. Protein sequence: CASSVAGSGANVLTF.